This TCR beta chain was captured in a study of CD8 T cells in Susac syndrome. The overall study: Among sequenced Susac syndrome patients, six had active disease and roughly eight were in remission. Whole-study findings and limits: In its TCR sequencing and HLA analysis, the study acknowledged that the number of individuals was relatively small.

The germline V and J ends were trimmed by 4 bases and 7 bases, with 10 bases remaining between them. Germline V gene data show CDR1 as LNHDA and CDR2 as SQIVND (reference sequence). The CDR3 covers 13 residues. Details on this clonotype: The antigen is unknown.

The RNA input was roughly 0.45 to 1 ug, and it was reverse transcribed with random hexamers. TCR beta CDR3 was amplified by immunoSEQ covering 54 Vbeta and 13 Jbeta. In TCRdb, the immunoSEQ multiplex PCR reads were re-called with MiXCR into one record per CDR3 protein. The sample has under 200,000 distinct CDR3 sequences, around 96% seen once. The sequence was obtained from a human donor with Susac syndrome. Material for sequencing was CD4+ T cells from PBMCs. The rearrangement uses TRBV19 and TRBJ1-4; D is unclear. The CDR3 reads CASSSRVGEKLFF. The CDR3 DNA follows: TGTGCCAGTAGTAGTCGAGTTGGTGAAAAACTGTTTTTT.